This is a list of T cell receptor beta chains from one sample in a study of blood T cell repertoires in COVID-19. Assay used: immunoSEQ multiplex PCR; TCRdb lists only in-frame clones, some missing. The sample includes about 360,000 clones, roughly 86% of them seen just once. Sample: PBMCs or T cells enriched from blood (not recorded which). These receptors were taken from a man aged 30 to 39 who had recovered from COVID-19. CDR3s include the opening cysteine and the closing phenylalanine or tryptophan. Each record gives: D gene, V gene, J gene, clone size, CDR3 DNA, CDR3 protein. D genes are given only for firm matches. Rows give clone size only sometimes, using once, few, many, or a class for an expanded clone.

d_gene: .; v_gene: TRBV6-1; j_gene: TRBJ1-5; abundance: .; CDR3nt: TGTGCCAGCAGTGAAAGCTTGGGCAATCAGCCCCAGCATTTT; CDR3aa: CASSESLGNQPQHF
d_gene: .; v_gene: TRBV27; j_gene: TRBJ1-1; abundance: .; CDR3nt: TGTGCCACCAAACAGGGCTACCTTATGAACACTGAAGCTTTCTTT; CDR3aa: CATKQGYLMNTEAFF
d_gene: .; v_gene: TRBV18; j_gene: TRBJ1-6; abundance: .; CDR3nt: TGTGCCAGCTCACCTACCGGGACATCACCCCTCCACTTT; CDR3aa: CASSPTGTSPLHF
d_gene: .; v_gene: TRBV7-9; j_gene: TRBJ1-4; abundance: once; CDR3nt: TGTGCCAGCAGCCCGCCCCCCCTCGGGAATGAAAAACTGTTTTTT; CDR3aa: CASSPPPLGNEKLFF
d_gene: TRBD1; v_gene: TRBV5-1; j_gene: TRBJ1-1; abundance: .; CDR3nt: TGCGCCAGCAGCATAATAGGTCGGGACAGGGGGCCCAACACTGAAGCTTTCTTT; CDR3aa: CASSIIGRDRGPNTEAFF
d_gene: .; v_gene: TRBV7-2; j_gene: TRBJ2-7; abundance: .; CDR3nt: TGTGCCAGCAGCCCCGAGGGTGGTTTCTCCTACGAGCAGTACTTC; CDR3aa: CASSPEGGFSYEQYF
d_gene: .; v_gene: TRBV9; j_gene: TRBJ1-5; abundance: .; CDR3nt: TGTGCCAGCAGCGTAGAATCAGGATATCAGCCCCAGCATTTT; CDR3aa: CASSVESGYQPQHF
d_gene: .; v_gene: TRBV7-9; j_gene: TRBJ2-1; abundance: .; CDR3nt: TGTGCCAGCAGCTTACGGGGTTTTGGAAGGCATGAGCAGTTCTTC; CDR3aa: CASSLRGFGRHEQFF
d_gene: .; v_gene: TRBV28; j_gene: TRBJ2-4; abundance: .; CDR3nt: TGTGCCGGATCCAGGGGAAATGAAAACATTCAGTACTTC; CDR3aa: CAGSRGNENIQYF
d_gene: TRBD1; v_gene: TRBV2; j_gene: TRBJ1-4; abundance: once; CDR3nt: TGTGCCAGCGCCGACAGGGCCAGGGAAAAACTGTTTTTT; CDR3aa: CASADRAREKLFF
d_gene: .; v_gene: TRBV10-3; j_gene: TRBJ1-1; abundance: .; CDR3nt: TGTGCCATCAGTGGATTCAGGGTCATCGGGACTGAAGCTTTCTTT; CDR3aa: CAISGFRVIGTEAFF
d_gene: TRBD1; v_gene: TRBV7-2; j_gene: TRBJ2-2; abundance: .; CDR3nt: TGTGCCAGCAGCTCGCCCACCAGGGGGCGCGGGGAGCTGTTTTTT; CDR3aa: CASSSPTRGRGELFF
d_gene: TRBD1; v_gene: TRBV6-5; j_gene: TRBJ1-2; abundance: few; CDR3nt: TGTGCCAGCAGTTACCGATCGGACAGGTCCTCCTTAGGCTACACCTTC; CDR3aa: CASSYRSDRSSLGYTF
d_gene: .; v_gene: TRBV6-2/TRBV6-3; j_gene: TRBJ2-7; abundance: few; CDR3nt: TGTGCCAGCAGTTTCTTCGGCGGCCCCTCCTACGAGCAGTACTTC; CDR3aa: CASSFFGGPSYEQYF
d_gene: .; v_gene: TRBV7-9; j_gene: TRBJ2-7; abundance: .; CDR3nt: TGTGCCAGCACCTTGAGTTGGGGAGCCTCCTACGAGCAGTACTTC; CDR3aa: CASTLSWGASYEQYF
d_gene: .; v_gene: TRBV19; j_gene: TRBJ2-5; abundance: .; CDR3nt: TGTGCCAGTAGTATAGGGGGTTCACAGGGTCAGCGGCAAGAGACCCAGTACTTC; CDR3aa: CASSIGGSQGQRQETQYF
d_gene: .; v_gene: TRBV7-6; j_gene: TRBJ1-6; abundance: .; CDR3nt: TGTGCCAGCAGCTTAGAAACAGTTCGTTCACCCCTCCACTTT; CDR3aa: CASSLETVRSPLHF
d_gene: .; v_gene: TRBV18; j_gene: TRBJ2-7; abundance: .; CDR3nt: TGTGCCAGCTCCCCGACAGTGGTCCCCAGCTACGAGCAGTACTTC; CDR3aa: CASSPTVVPSYEQYF
d_gene: .; v_gene: TRBV7-3; j_gene: TRBJ2-7; abundance: few; CDR3nt: TGTGCCAGCAGCTTAGGGAGCTTTGGACAGCTGTACTTC; CDR3aa: CASSLGSFGQLYF
d_gene: TRBD1; v_gene: TRBV9; j_gene: TRBJ1-4; abundance: once; CDR3nt: TGTGCCAGCAGCGCCGGGACAGGGGCAAATGAAAAACTGTTTTTT; CDR3aa: CASSAGTGANEKLFF
d_gene: TRBD1; v_gene: TRBV13; j_gene: TRBJ1-6; abundance: .; CDR3nt: TGTGCCAGCAGCTTAGGCGCCCAGGGGGGCTCACCCCTCCACTTT; CDR3aa: CASSLGAQGGSPLHF
d_gene: TRBD1; v_gene: TRBV4-1; j_gene: TRBJ2-1; abundance: .; CDR3nt: TGCGCCAGCAGCTCACCGGGACAGGTCGACAATGAGCAGTTCTTC; CDR3aa: CASSSPGQVDNEQFF
d_gene: TRBD1; v_gene: TRBV11-2; j_gene: TRBJ2-7; abundance: .; CDR3nt: TGTGCCAGCAGCCCTCCCGGGACAGAGGCCTACGAGCAGTACTTC; CDR3aa: CASSPPGTEAYEQYF
d_gene: TRBD2; v_gene: TRBV3-1/TRBV3-2; j_gene: TRBJ2-1; abundance: .; CDR3nt: TGTGCCAGCAGCCAAGAACGGGGGGGGCCTCCGGGTGAGCAGTTCTTC; CDR3aa: CASSQERGGPPGEQFF
d_gene: .; v_gene: TRBV19; j_gene: TRBJ2-2; abundance: .; CDR3nt: TGTGCCAGTAGTACTAGGACCGGGGAGCTGTTTTTT; CDR3aa: CASSTRTGELFF
d_gene: TRBD1; v_gene: TRBV10-3; j_gene: TRBJ1-2; abundance: .; CDR3nt: TGTGCCATCGCGCCCGGGACAGGGAGAGAAGGGAACTATGGCTACACCTTC; CDR3aa: CAIAPGTGREGNYGYTF
d_gene: .; v_gene: TRBV2; j_gene: TRBJ1-1; abundance: .; CDR3nt: TGTGCCAGCACCACTTTAAACACTGAAGCTTTCTTT; CDR3aa: CASTTLNTEAFF
d_gene: TRBD1; v_gene: TRBV10-1; j_gene: TRBJ2-3; abundance: .; CDR3nt: TGCGCCAGCAGTTCAGGGGGCAACACAGATACGCAGTATTTT; CDR3aa: CASSSGGNTDTQYF
d_gene: .; v_gene: TRBV19; j_gene: TRBJ1-6; abundance: .; CDR3nt: TGTGCCAGTAGACGGTCTGGTTTGACAGTCCTCGGAAATTCACCCCTCCACTTT; CDR3aa: CASRRSGLTVLGNSPLHF
d_gene: TRBD1; v_gene: TRBV7-2; j_gene: TRBJ2-5; abundance: once; CDR3nt: TGTGCCAGCAGCACGGACAGGGCTGTCAAGACCCAGTACTTC; CDR3aa: CASSTDRAVKTQYF
d_gene: .; v_gene: TRBV7-9; j_gene: TRBJ1-1; abundance: .; CDR3nt: TGTGCCAGCAGCCCCCCCAATTTCTTT; CDR3aa: CASSPPNFF
d_gene: TRBD1; v_gene: TRBV25-1; j_gene: TRBJ2-5; abundance: .; CDR3nt: TGTGCCAGCAGCCCCGGGACAGGGCAAGAGACCCAGTACTTC; CDR3aa: CASSPGTGQETQYF
d_gene: .; v_gene: TRBV12-3/TRBV12-4; j_gene: TRBJ1-2; abundance: .; CDR3nt: TGTGCCAGCTCCAAGGGGGTGAGCTATGGCTACACCTTC; CDR3aa: CASSKGVSYGYTF
d_gene: TRBD1; v_gene: TRBV7-2; j_gene: TRBJ1-2; abundance: .; CDR3nt: TGTGCCAGCAAAAAACAGGGGGGAGCTAACTATGGCTACACCTTC; CDR3aa: CASKKQGGANYGYTF
d_gene: .; v_gene: TRBV12-3/TRBV12-4; j_gene: TRBJ1-2; abundance: .; CDR3nt: TGTGCCAGCAGTTTAGGAGGAAGCGGCTACACCTTC; CDR3aa: CASSLGGSGYTF
d_gene: .; v_gene: TRBV6-5; j_gene: TRBJ1-6; abundance: .; CDR3nt: TGTGCCAGCAGTTTGGTAGGGGAGGGTTCACCCCTCCACTTT; CDR3aa: CASSLVGEGSPLHF
d_gene: TRBD1; v_gene: TRBV5-1; j_gene: TRBJ1-3; abundance: .; CDR3nt: TGCGCCAGCAGCTTGGACGGGACAGGATCTGGAAACACCATATATTTT; CDR3aa: CASSLDGTGSGNTIYF
d_gene: .; v_gene: TRBV2; j_gene: TRBJ1-2; abundance: .; CDR3nt: TGTGCCAGCAGTCCGGACTCCTGGCGGACTAACTATGGCTACACCTTC; CDR3aa: CASSPDSWRTNYGYTF
d_gene: TRBD1; v_gene: TRBV11-3; j_gene: TRBJ1-6; abundance: .; CDR3nt: TGTGCCAGCAGCGTACAGGGGGGGAATTCACCCCTCCACTTT; CDR3aa: CASSVQGGNSPLHF
d_gene: .; v_gene: TRBV5-3; j_gene: TRBJ1-1; abundance: .; CDR3nt: TGTGCCAGAAGCCGTCTCCAGGTGAGGGCGAACACTGAAGCTTTCTTT; CDR3aa: CARSRLQVRANTEAFF
d_gene: .; v_gene: TRBV30; j_gene: TRBJ1-6; abundance: once; CDR3nt: TGTGCCTGGAGTCTCGGTTCCCCACCCCTCCACTTT; CDR3aa: CAWSLGSPPLHF
d_gene: .; v_gene: TRBV15; j_gene: TRBJ1-1; abundance: .; CDR3nt: TGTGCCACCAGCAGAATAGACACTGAAGCTTTCTTT; CDR3aa: CATSRIDTEAFF
d_gene: TRBD1; v_gene: TRBV7-9; j_gene: TRBJ1-1; abundance: .; CDR3nt: TGTGCCAGCAGGGTAGAAGGGGGCGAGGCTGGTGAAGCTTTCTTT; CDR3aa: CASRVEGGEAGEAFF
d_gene: .; v_gene: TRBV5-1; j_gene: TRBJ1-6; abundance: .; CDR3nt: TGCGCCAGCAGCTTGGATGCAGGGGTTGGTTCACCCCTCCACTTT; CDR3aa: CASSLDAGVGSPLHF
d_gene: TRBD2; v_gene: TRBV6-5; j_gene: TRBJ2-5; abundance: .; CDR3nt: TGTGCCAGCAGGATAGCGGGGGAGGAGACCCAGTACTTC; CDR3aa: CASRIAGEETQYF
d_gene: TRBD2; v_gene: TRBV2; j_gene: TRBJ2-1; abundance: .; CDR3nt: TGTGCCAGCAGCCTAGCGGGGCTAAACTACAATGAGCAGTTCTTC; CDR3aa: CASSLAGLNYNEQFF
d_gene: TRBD1; v_gene: TRBV6-5; j_gene: TRBJ1-2; abundance: .; CDR3nt: TGTGCCAGCAGTTACCAGACAGGGGACTATGGCTACACCTTC; CDR3aa: CASSYQTGDYGYTF
d_gene: TRBD1; v_gene: TRBV4-2; j_gene: TRBJ1-6; abundance: once; CDR3nt: TGTGCCAGCAGCACTGACAGGGATGGCAATTCACCCCTCCACTTT; CDR3aa: CASSTDRDGNSPLHF
d_gene: .; v_gene: TRBV6-5; j_gene: TRBJ1-2; abundance: .; CDR3nt: TGTGCCAGCAGTTCCGGAGAGCGCTATGGCTACACCTTC; CDR3aa: CASSSGERYGYTF
d_gene: .; v_gene: TRBV6-5; j_gene: TRBJ1-2; abundance: .; CDR3nt: TGTGCCAGCAGACTGGGGGGAGCCTCTCATCTTGGCTACACCTTC; CDR3aa: CASRLGGASHLGYTF
d_gene: .; v_gene: TRBV21-1; j_gene: TRBJ1-2; abundance: .; CDR3nt: TGTGCCAGTATCGGGACAGGCGGAACCTATGGCTACACCTTC; CDR3aa: CASIGTGGTYGYTF
d_gene: .; v_gene: TRBV19; j_gene: TRBJ1-1; abundance: .; CDR3nt: TGTGCCAGTAGTATAATAGGTTCAGCGGACACTGAAGCTTTCTTT; CDR3aa: CASSIIGSADTEAFF
d_gene: .; v_gene: TRBV5-1; j_gene: TRBJ1-1; abundance: .; CDR3nt: TGCGCCAGCAGTTCCGGACTTATGAACACTGAAGCTTTCTTT; CDR3aa: CASSSGLMNTEAFF
d_gene: TRBD2; v_gene: TRBV19; j_gene: TRBJ2-4; abundance: .; CDR3nt: TGTGCCAGTAGTATAGATCCTAGAGCGGGGGGCGTAAACATTCAGTACTTC; CDR3aa: CASSIDPRAGGVNIQYF
d_gene: TRBD1; v_gene: TRBV18; j_gene: TRBJ2-3; abundance: .; CDR3nt: TGTGCCAGCTCACGGGGACAGGCTATCACAGATACGCAGTATTTT; CDR3aa: CASSRGQAITDTQYF
d_gene: TRBD2; v_gene: TRBV30; j_gene: TRBJ2-1; abundance: .; CDR3nt: TGTGCCTGGAACCTAGCGGGGGGTTGGGATGAGCAGTTCTTC; CDR3aa: CAWNLAGGWDEQFF